Detailed here is one TCR beta chain. This record comes from a study of Ad26.COV2.S vaccination and SARS-CoV-2 variants. Described treatment: some 20 received Ad26.COV2.S at low or high dose, single or two shots; several received placebo; per-sample allocation not given. Day 63 after the first injection of vaccine or placebo was the sampling time. This CDR3 has 14 residues. Germline V gene lookup returns CDR1 KGHSH and CDR2 LQKENI. V dropped 2 bases and J dropped 1 base, with 8 bases sitting between them. Here immunoSEQ multiplex PCR was the method, and the copy in TCRdb shows in-frame clones only, minus some. Of about 410,000 clones in the sample, around 85% were seen once.

This receptor was identified in a person between 18 and 59 years old who received the Ad26.COV2.S COVID-19 vaccine or a placebo. The chain joins TRBV18 to TRBJ1-1; D is unresolved. This specimen consisted of peripheral blood, obtained in a trial of Ad26.COV2.S vaccine versus placebo. Written as DNA, the CDR3 is TGTGCCAGCTCACCAATGACGGAGAACACTGAAGCTTTCTTT. Its protein product is CASSPMTENTEAFF.